The TCR beta chain under discussion was sequenced for a study of regulatory T cells in long-lasting Graves disease. Time point given: newly diagnosed GD, antithyroid drugs for less than 3 months. The TCR library was made from RNA extracted from PBMCs. American Thyroid Association guidelines were used to diagnose Graves' disease. J was trimmed by 2 bases and V by 6 bases; bases with no gene match: 7. The CDR3 spans 16 residues. Researchers made TCR beta libraries by using iRepertoire HTBI primers and running Arm-PCR on CDR3 regions. TCRdb reprocessed the multiplex PCR reads with MiXCR, giving one entry per CDR3 protein. The repertoire includes more than 450,000 distinct CDR3 sequences, about 17% of them detected once, and approximately 12% sits in the top ten. This same sample was also part of a study on T cells in Graves' hyperthyroidism and ophthalmopathy. This second report adds: In patients aged 18 to 65, hyperthyroidism was newly diagnosed, with duration under 2 months. Through a model of 13 V-J features, ophthalmopathy was separated from stable hyperthyroidism.

V usage is TRBV12-3 or TRBV12-4 and J usage is TRBJ2-6; TRBD1 agrees at 7 bases. This TCR came from a man in his forties with Graves disease. Sequencing was performed on peripheral blood mononuclear cells (PBMCs), taken at new diagnosis, from a patient treated with antithyroid drugs. The CDR3 sequence: CASSRTGGTGANVLTF. In DNA form, the CDR3 reads TGTGCCAGCAGCCGGACAGGAGGTACTGGGGCCAACGTCCTGACTTTC.